This TCR beta chain came from a study of lymphopenia after photon versus proton radiotherapy. Profiling relied on immunoSEQ multiplex PCR, and the TCRdb table lists in-frame clones only, not all of them. This table holds some 25,000 clones, approximately 89% found once. V was cut by 6 bases and J by 3 bases, with 23 bases left in between. CDR1 SEHNR and CDR2 FQNEAQ come from the germline V gene (reference sequence). This CDR3 comprises 17 residues. The gene calls are TRBV7-9 and TRBJ1-1; D not resolved. The receptor was isolated from a young man with gastric cancer. The sequencing here drew on peripheral blood, taken from a patient treated with photon-based radiotherapy. CDR3 sequence: CASSNPVDRLSDTEAFF. For the CDR3, the DNA is TGTGCCAGCAGTAACCCCGTGGACCGCTTGTCTGACACTGAAGCTTTCTTT.